The clone carrying this TCR beta chain has at least ten counts. The CDR3 runs to 10 residues. Germline values: CDR1 DFQATT, CDR2 SNEGSKA (reference sequence). V shed 6 bases and J shed 9 bases, with 9 bases lying between them. These data belong to a study of T-cell reconstitution after alpha-beta-depleted transplantation in children. Preparation of the TCRbeta library was carried out with unique molecular identifiers. TCRdb re-called the PCR reads through MiXCR, storing one row per CDR3 protein. The sample lists about 230,000 distinct CDR3 sequences, over 9.5% occurring once. This clonotype was obtained from a human donor who donated a stem cell graft to a child with SCID. This chain connects TRBV20-1 to TRBJ2-1; D call uncertain. The starting material was PBMCs from the stem cell graft donor, obtained from the stem cell graft. DNA of the CDR3: TGCAGTGCCTCTTGGGGTGAGCAGTTCTTC. Translating gives CSASWGEQFF.